The TCR beta chain described here comes from a study of CD8+ T cells in alopecia areata. V lost 3 bases and J 6 bases, leaving 7 bases between the germline ends. Germline loops: CDR1 MDHEN, CDR2 SYDVKM. The CDR3 is 12 amino acids. Investigators isolated RNA and reverse transcribed it into cDNA to act as the sequencing template. This table comes from immunoSEQ multiplex PCR, and its TCRdb copy is limited to in-frame clones, with some not included. This table holds about 5,400 clones, about 65% found once. Treatment described: oral pan-JAK inhibitor, 5-10 mg twice daily. Obtained from alopecia areata patients were lesional scalp punch biopsies along with peripheral blood.

The sequence was obtained from a human donor with alopecia areata. The chain joins TRBV28 to TRBJ2-3, with D tentatively TRBD2 (5 bases). The source was skin, collected at week 24, from a patient treated with tofacitinib. In nucleotides, the CDR3 is TGTGCCAGCAGTTTCCCGGGGGATACGCAGTATTTT. Translating it yields CASSFPGDTQYF.